The T cell receptor (beta chain) under discussion was sequenced for a study of cytotoxic CD8 clonotypes in ibrutinib-treated CLL. Study overall: Patients: 11 to 12 relapsed/refractory, some 16 treatment-naive, some 18 IGHV unmutated.

Repertoires were generated with immunoSEQ multiplex PCR, while TCRdb's copy carries only in-frame clones and drops some. The sample holds 130,000 or so clones, 77% seen once. This clone showed up just a few times. CDR3 length: 15 amino acids. The J segment lost 7 bases and the V segment lost 10 bases, leaving 7 bases of the junction unmatched. Germline V CDR1 and CDR2: LNHDA, SQIVND (reference sequence). The receptor comes from a human donor with chronic lymphocytic leukemia. This specimen was PBMCs, taken after 12 months of ibrutinib treatment. The chain has TRBV19 and TRBJ2-2, with 15 nucleotides matching TRBD2. This chain's CDR3 is CAIGLAGGPGGELFF. CDR3 DNA: TGTGCCATCGGACTAGCGGGAGGGCCCGGCGGGGAGCTGTTTTTT.